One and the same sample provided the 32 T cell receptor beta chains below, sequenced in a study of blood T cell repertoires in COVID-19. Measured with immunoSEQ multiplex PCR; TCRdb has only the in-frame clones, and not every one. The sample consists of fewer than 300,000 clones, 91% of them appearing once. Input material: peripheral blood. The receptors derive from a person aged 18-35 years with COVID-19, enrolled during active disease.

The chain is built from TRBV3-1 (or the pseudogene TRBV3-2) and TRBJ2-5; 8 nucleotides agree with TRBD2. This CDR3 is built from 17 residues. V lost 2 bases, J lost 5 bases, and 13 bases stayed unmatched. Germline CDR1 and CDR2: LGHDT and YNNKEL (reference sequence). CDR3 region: CASSQRMRGLDDETQYF. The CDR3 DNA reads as TGTGCCAGCAGCCAAAGGATGCGGGGACTAGATGACGAGACCCAGTACTTC.

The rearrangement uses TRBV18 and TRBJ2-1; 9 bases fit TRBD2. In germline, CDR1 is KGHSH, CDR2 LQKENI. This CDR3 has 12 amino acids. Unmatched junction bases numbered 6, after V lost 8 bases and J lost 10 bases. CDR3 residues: CASLTAGGEQFF. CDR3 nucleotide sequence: TGTGCCAGCCTGACGGCGGGAGGGGAGCAGTTCTTC.

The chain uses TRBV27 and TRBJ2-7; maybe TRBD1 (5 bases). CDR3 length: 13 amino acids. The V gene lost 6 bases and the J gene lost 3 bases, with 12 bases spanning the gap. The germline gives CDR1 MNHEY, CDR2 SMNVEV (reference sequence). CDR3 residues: CASSPDSFYEQYF. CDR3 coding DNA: TGTGCCAGCAGCCCCGACAGTTTCTACGAGCAGTACTTC.

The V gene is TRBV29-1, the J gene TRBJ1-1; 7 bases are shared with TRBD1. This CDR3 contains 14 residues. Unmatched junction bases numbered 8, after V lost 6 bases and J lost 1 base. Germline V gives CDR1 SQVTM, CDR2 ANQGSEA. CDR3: CSVTRGPKNTEAFF. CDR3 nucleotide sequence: TGCAGCGTGACAAGGGGGCCCAAGAACACTGAAGCTTTCTTT. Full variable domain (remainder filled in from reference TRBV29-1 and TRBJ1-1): SAVISQKPSRDICQRGTSLTIQCQVDSQVTMMFWYRQQPGQSLTLIATANQGSEATYESGFVIDKFPISRPNLTFSTLTVSNMSPEDSSIYLCSVTRGPKNTEAFFGQGTRLTVV.

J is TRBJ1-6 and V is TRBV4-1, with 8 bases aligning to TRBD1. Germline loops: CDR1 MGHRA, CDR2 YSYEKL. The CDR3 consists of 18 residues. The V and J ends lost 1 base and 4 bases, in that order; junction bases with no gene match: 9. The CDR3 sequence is CASSQGTGLIGYNSPLHF. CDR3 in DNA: TGCGCCAGCAGCCAAGGGACAGGGTTGATAGGGTATAATTCACCCCTCCACTTT.

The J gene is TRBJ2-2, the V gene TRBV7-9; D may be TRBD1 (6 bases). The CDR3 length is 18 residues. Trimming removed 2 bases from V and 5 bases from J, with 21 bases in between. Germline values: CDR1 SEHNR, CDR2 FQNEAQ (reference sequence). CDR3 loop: CASSLPITRQGKTGELFF. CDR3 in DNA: TGTGCCAGCAGCTTACCAATTACCCGTCAGGGGAAAACCGGGGAGCTGTTTTTT.

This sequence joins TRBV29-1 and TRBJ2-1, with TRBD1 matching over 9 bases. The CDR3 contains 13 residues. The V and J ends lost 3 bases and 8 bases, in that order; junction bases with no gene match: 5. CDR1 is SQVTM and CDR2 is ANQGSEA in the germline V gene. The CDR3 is CSVEGQGFHEQFF. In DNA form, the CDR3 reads TGCAGCGTTGAGGGACAGGGTTTTCATGAGCAGTTCTTC.

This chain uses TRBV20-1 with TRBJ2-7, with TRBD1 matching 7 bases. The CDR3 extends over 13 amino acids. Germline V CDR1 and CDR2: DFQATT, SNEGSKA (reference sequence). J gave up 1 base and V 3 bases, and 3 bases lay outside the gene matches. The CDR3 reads CSASETGSYEQYF. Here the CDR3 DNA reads TGCAGTGCTAGTGAGACAGGGTCCTACGAGCAGTACTTC.

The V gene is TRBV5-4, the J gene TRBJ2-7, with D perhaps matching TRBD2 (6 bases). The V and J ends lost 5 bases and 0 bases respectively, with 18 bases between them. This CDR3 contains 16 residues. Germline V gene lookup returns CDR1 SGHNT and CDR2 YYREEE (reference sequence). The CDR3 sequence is CASSSAGGTSSYEQYF. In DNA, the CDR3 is TGTGCCAGCAGTTCCGCCGGGGGTACAAGCTCCTACGAGCAGTACTTC.

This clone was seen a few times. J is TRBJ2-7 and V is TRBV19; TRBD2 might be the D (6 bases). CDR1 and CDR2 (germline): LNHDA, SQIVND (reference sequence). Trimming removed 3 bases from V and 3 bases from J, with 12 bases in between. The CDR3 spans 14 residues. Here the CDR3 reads CASSIGLADYEQYF. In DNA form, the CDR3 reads TGTGCCAGTAGTATCGGGTTAGCGGACTACGAGCAGTACTTC.

Here the CDR3 reads CATSREATGTHEQYF. CDR3 DNA sequence: TGTGCCACCAGCAGAGAGGCGACAGGGACCCACGAGCAGTACTTC. The V call is TRBV15, the J call TRBJ2-7; 7 bases fit TRBD1. The CDR3 sequence is 15 residues long. With V trimmed by 0 bases and J by 5 bases, 7 bases remained unmatched. In germline, CDR1 is LNHNV, CDR2 YYDKDF (reference sequence).

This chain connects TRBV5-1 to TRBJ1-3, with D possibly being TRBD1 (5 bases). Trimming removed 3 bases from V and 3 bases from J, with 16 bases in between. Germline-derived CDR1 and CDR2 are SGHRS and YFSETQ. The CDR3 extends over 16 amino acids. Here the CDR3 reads CASSSTGTEFGNTIYF. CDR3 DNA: TGCGCCAGCAGCTCCACCGGGACTGAATTTGGAAACACCATATATTTT. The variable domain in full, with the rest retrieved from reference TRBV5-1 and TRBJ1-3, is KAGVTQTPRYLIKTRGQQVTLSCSPISGHRSVSWYQQTPGQGLQFLFEYFSETQRNKGNFPGRFSGRQFSNSRSEMNVSTLELGDSALYLCASSSTGTEFGNTIYFGEGSWLTVV.

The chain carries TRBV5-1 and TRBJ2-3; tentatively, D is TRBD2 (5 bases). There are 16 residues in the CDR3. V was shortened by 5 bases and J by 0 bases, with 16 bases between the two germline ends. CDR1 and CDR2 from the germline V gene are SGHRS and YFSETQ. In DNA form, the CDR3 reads TGCGCCAGCAGTTTAGTCGGACTTGGGAGCACAGATACGCAGTATTTT. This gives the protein CASSLVGLGSTDTQYF. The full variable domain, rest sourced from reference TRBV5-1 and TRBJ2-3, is KAGVTQTPRYLIKTRGQQVTLSCSPISGHRSVSWYQQTPGQGLQFLFEYFSETQRNKGNFPGRFSGRQFSNSRSEMNVSTLELGDSALYLCASSLVGLGSTDTQYFGPGTRLTVL.

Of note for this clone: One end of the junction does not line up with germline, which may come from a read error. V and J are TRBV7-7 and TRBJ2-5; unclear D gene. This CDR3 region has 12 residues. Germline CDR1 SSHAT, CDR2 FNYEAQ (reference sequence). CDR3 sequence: CASSLVGETQYF. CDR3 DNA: TGTGCTAGCAGCTTAGTGGGCGAGACCCAGTACTTC.

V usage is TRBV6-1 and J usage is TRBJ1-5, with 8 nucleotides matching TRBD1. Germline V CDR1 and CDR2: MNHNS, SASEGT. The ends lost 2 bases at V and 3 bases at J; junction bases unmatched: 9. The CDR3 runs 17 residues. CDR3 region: CASSEPLTRGHNQPQHF. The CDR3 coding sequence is TGTGCCAGCAGTGAACCCCTGACCAGGGGGCACAATCAGCCCCAGCATTTT.

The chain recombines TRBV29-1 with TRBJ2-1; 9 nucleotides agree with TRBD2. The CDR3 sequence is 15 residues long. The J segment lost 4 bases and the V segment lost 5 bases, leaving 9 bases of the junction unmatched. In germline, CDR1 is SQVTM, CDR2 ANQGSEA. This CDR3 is CSVTHSGRRYNEQFF. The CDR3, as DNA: TGCAGCGTTACCCATAGCGGGAGACGGTACAATGAGCAGTTCTTC.

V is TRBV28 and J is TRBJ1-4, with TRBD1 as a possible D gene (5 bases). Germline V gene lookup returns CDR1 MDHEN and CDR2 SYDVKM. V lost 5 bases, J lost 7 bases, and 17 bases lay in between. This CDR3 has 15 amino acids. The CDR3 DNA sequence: TGTGCCAGCAGTCTCTGGCGGGGGGGAGGTGAAAAACTGTTTTTT. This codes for CASSLWRGGGEKLFF. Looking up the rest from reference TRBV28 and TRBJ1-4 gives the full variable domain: DVKVTQSSRYLVKRTGEKVFLECVQDMDHENMFWYRQDPGLGLRLIYFSYDVKMKEKGDIPEGYSVSREKKERFSLILESASTNQTSMYLCASSLWRGGGEKLFFGSGTQLSVL.

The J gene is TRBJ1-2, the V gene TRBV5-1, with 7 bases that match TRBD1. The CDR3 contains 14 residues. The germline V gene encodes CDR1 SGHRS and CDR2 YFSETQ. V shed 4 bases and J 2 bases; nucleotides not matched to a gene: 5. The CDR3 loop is CASSPRQGNYGYTF. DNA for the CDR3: TGCGCCAGCAGCCCAAGACAGGGAAACTATGGCTACACCTTC. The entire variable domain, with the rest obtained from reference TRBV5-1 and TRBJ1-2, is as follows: KAGVTQTPRYLIKTRGQQVTLSCSPISGHRSVSWYQQTPGQGLQFLFEYFSETQRNKGNFPGRFSGRQFSNSRSEMNVSTLELGDSALYLCASSPRQGNYGYTFGSGTRLTVV.

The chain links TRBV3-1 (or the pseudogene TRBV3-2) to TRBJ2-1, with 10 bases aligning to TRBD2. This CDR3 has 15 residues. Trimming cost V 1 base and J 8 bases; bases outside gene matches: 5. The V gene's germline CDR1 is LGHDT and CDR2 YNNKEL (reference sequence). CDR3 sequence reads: CASSQVRTSGDEQFF. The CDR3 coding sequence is TGTGCCAGCAGCCAAGTCCGGACTAGCGGCGATGAGCAGTTCTTC.

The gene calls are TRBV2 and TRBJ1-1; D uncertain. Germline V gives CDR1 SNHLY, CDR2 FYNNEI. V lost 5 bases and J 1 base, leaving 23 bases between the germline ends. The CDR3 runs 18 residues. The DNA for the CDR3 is TGTGCCAGCAGTCGACCCGGCAGGCAAACCACCCAGAACACTGAAGCTTTCTTT. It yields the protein CASSRPGRQTTQNTEAFF. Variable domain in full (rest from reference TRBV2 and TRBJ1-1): EPEVTQTPSHQVTQMGQEVILRCVPISNHLYFYWYRQILGQKVEFLVSFYNNEISEKSEIFDDQFSVERPDGSNFTLKIRSTKLEDSAMYFCASSRPGRQTTQNTEAFFGQGTRLTVV.

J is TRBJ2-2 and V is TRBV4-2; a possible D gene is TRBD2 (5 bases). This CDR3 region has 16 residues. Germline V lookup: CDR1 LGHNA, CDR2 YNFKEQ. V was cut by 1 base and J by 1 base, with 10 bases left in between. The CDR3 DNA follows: TGTGCCAGCAGCCAAGTCAATAGCGAGAACACCGGGGAGCTGTTTTTT. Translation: CASSQVNSENTGELFF.

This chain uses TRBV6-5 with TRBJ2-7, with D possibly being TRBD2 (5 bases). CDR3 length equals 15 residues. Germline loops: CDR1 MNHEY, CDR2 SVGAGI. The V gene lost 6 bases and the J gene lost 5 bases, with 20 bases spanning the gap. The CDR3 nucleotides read TGTGCCAGCAGCCTCAAAAGCGGTAGTAAGAACGAGCAGTACTTC. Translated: CASSLKSGSKNEQYF.

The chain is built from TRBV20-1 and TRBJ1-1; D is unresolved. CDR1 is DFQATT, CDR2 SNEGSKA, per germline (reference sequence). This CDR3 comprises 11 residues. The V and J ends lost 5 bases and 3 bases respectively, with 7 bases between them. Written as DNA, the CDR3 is TGCAGTGCTTCCTCGGACACTGAAGCTTTCTTT. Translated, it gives CSASSDTEAFF.

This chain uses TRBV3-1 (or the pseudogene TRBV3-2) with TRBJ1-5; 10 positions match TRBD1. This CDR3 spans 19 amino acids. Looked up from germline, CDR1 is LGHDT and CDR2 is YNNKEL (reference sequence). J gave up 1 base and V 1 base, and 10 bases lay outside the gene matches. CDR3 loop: CASSQAPRDRGVSNQPQHF. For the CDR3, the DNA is TGTGCCAGCAGCCAAGCCCCCCGGGACAGGGGTGTGAGCAATCAGCCCCAGCATTTT.

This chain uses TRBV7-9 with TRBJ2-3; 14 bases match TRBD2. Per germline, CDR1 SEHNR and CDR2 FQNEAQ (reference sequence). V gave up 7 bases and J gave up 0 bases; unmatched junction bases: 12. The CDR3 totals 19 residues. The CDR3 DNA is TGTGCCAGCATCCCGAGGGGACTAGCGGGAGTGGGGAGCACAGATACGCAGTATTTT. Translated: CASIPRGLAGVGSTDTQYF.

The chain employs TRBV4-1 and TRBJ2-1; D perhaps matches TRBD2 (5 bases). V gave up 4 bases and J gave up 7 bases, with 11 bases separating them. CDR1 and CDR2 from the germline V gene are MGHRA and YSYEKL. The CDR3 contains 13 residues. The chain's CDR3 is CASSRPAGNEQFF. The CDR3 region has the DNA TGCGCCAGCAGCCGCCCGGCGGGTAATGAGCAGTTCTTC.

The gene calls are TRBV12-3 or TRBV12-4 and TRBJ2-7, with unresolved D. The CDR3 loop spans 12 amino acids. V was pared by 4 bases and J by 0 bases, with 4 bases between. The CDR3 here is CASSYISYEQYF. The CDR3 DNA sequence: TGTGCCAGCAGTTACATCTCCTACGAGCAGTACTTC.

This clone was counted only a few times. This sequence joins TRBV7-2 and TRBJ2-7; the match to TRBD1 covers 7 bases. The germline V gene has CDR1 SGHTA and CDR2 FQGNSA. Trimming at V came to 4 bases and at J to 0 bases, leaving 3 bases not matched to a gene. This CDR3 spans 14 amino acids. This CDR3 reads CASSSTGFSYEQYF. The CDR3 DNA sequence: TGTGCCAGCAGCTCGACAGGGTTCTCCTACGAGCAGTACTTC.

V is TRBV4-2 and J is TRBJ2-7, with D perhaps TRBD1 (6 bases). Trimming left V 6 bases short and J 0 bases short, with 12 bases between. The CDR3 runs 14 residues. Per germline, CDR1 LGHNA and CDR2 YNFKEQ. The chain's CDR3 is CASRQDSFSYEQYF. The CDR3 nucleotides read TGTGCCAGCAGGCAGGACAGTTTCTCCTACGAGCAGTACTTC.

This CDR3 reads CASSPRQGMNTEAFF. The CDR3 coding sequence is TGTGCCAGCAGCCCCCGACAGGGAATGAACACTGAAGCTTTCTTT. The J gene is TRBJ1-1, the V gene TRBV7-6, with 7 bases lining up with TRBD1. The V gene's germline CDR1 is SGHVS and CDR2 FNYEAQ. The J segment lost 0 bases and the V segment lost 5 bases, leaving 6 bases of the junction unmatched. There are 15 residues in the CDR3.

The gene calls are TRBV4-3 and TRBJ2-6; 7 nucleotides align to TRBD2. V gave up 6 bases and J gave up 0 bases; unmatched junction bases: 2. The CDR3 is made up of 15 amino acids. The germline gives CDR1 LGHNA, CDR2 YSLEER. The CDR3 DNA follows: TGCGCCAGCAGTTGGGGGGGCTCTGGGGCCAACGTCCTGACTTTC. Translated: CASSWGGSGANVLTF.

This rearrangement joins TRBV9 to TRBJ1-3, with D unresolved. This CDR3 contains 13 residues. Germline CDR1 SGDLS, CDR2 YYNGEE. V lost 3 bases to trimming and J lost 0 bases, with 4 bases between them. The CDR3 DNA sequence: TGTGCCAGCAGCGACTACTCTGGAAACACCATATATTTT. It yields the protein CASSDYSGNTIYF.